The present T cell receptor (beta chain) was sequenced within a study of T cell responses to AZD1222 COVID-19 vaccine. For this clone: The antigen is not known.

The germline V gene has CDR1 MNHNY and CDR2 SVGAGI (reference sequence). This CDR3 region has 14 residues. J gave up 13 bases and V 3 bases, and 13 bases lay outside the gene matches. Overall study results and limits: Seropositive at baseline were only a handful of AZD1222 recipients. There were vaccine-associated CD4 TCRs across spike, dominant at 160-218 and 743-854.

Sequencing used immunoSEQ multiplex PCR; TCRdb keeps in-frame clones, though not all of them. Its listing shows about 140,000 clones. The rearrangement links TRBV6-6 to TRBJ2-5; 8 nucleotides align to TRBD1. Input material: peripheral blood. The clonotype originates from an adult in good health. CDR3 in amino acids: CASSYQDREPSRYF. The CDR3 DNA sequence: TGTGCCAGCAGTTATCAGGACAGGGAACCTTCCCGGTACTTC.